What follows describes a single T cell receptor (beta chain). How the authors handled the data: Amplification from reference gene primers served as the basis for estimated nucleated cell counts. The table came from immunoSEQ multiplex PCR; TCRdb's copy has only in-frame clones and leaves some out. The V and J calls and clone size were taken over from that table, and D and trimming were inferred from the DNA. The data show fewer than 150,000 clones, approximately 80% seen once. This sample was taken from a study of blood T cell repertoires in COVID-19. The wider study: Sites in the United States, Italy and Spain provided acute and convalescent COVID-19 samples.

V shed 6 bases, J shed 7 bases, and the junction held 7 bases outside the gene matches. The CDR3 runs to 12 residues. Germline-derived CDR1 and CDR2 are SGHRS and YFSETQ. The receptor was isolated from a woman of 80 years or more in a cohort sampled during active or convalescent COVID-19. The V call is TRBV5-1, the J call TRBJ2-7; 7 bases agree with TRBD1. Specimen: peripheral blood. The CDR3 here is CASKESGGEQYV. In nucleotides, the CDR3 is TGCGCCAGCAAAGAATCAGGGGGAGAGCAGTACGTC.